The clone carrying this T cell receptor beta chain has just one count. Using immunoSEQ multiplex PCR, the repertoire was profiled, and TCRdb retains in-frame clones only, with some absent. This sample has roughly 180,000 clones; around 95% occur once, and the top ten carry about 0.8%. These data originate in a study of blood T cell repertoires in COVID-19. At the level of the study: Acute and convalescent COVID-19 samples came from the United States, Italy and Spain.

CDR3 length equals 16 residues. V dropped 4 bases and J dropped 2 bases, with 15 bases sitting between them. The germline gives CDR1 SGHDN, CDR2 FVKESK. Sequencing used peripheral blood. This clonotype originated in a man aged 25-45 years with COVID-19, enrolled during active disease. The chain is built from TRBV14 and TRBJ2-1, with unresolved D. CDR3 DNA: TGTGCCAGCAGCCTAGTTGGAGCCTCGGCCTACAATGAGCAGTTCTTC. Encoded protein: CASSLVGASAYNEQFF. The full variable domain, its missing parts supplied by reference TRBV14 and TRBJ2-1, is EAGVTQFPSHSVIEKGQTVTLRCDPISGHDNLYWYRRVMGKEIKFLLHFVKESKQDESGMPNNRFLAERTGGTYSTLKVQPAELEDSGVYFCASSLVGASAYNEQFFGPGTRLTVL.